This T cell receptor (beta chain) was identified in a study of shared clonotypes between healthy human individuals. Cells designated naive CD8 were CD45RO-negative and were positively selected for CCR7, with terminally differentiated effector memory CD45RA+ cells excluded. Sequencing was performed with immunoSEQ multiplex PCR; in TCRdb, only in-frame clones are kept and a portion is missing. Seen here are more than 2 million clones, 93% observed once, and the top ten hold 1.5% to 2%. Trimming cost V 2 bases and J 5 bases, with 19 bases left between them. The CDR3 is made up of 16 amino acids. Germline V gene data show CDR1 as SGHTA and CDR2 as FQGNSA.

This clonotype was obtained from a young man in good health. Some clones in this sample may be carry-over from other donors' samples. The rearrangement links TRBV7-2 to TRBJ2-7; D possibly corresponds to TRBD2 (5 bases). The sequenced sample consisted of naive CD8+ T cells from PBMCs. CDR3 sequence reads: CASSLSHYSGIHEQYF. CDR3 nucleotides: TGTGCCAGCAGCTTAAGTCACTACTCCGGGATCCACGAGCAGTACTTC. Combining the CDR3 with reference TRBV7-2 and TRBJ2-7 gives the whole variable domain GAGVSQSPSNKVTEKGKDVELRCDPISGHTALYWYRQSLGQGLEFLIYFQGNSAPDKSGLPSDRFSAERTGGSVSTLTIQRTQQEDSAVYLCASSLSHYSGIHEQYFGPGTRLTVT.